The 19 T cell receptor beta chains presented below share a single source sample, sequenced in a study of beta chain features in type 1 diabetes. Study-level points and caveats: When Type 1 diabetes patients were examined, their TCRB CDR3s proved moderately but significantly shorter in all four CD4+ subsets.

No antigen has been identified for these receptors. Sequencing targeted expressed TCRB transcripts, as all isolated RNA had been reverse transcribed. Data came from immunoSEQ multiplex PCR; TCRdb stores just in-frame clones and leaves some out. Found here are approximately 600,000 clones, about an eighth of them singletons; the top ten hold roughly 0.11%. The material sequenced was naive CD4+ T cells from blood. These receptors were obtained from a man younger than 45 with type 1 diabetes.

The chain employs TRBV4-3 and TRBJ1-2, with a weak D call TRBD1 (5 bases). Between the trimmed V and J ends, which lost 4 bases and 6 bases, there was a span of 15 bases. The CDR3 is 14 residues long. Germline V gene data show CDR1 as LGHNA and CDR2 as YSLEER. The CDR3 coding sequence is TGCGCCAGCAGCCGCCAAAGGGGTGGGGATGGCTACACCTTC. It translates to CASSRQRGGDGYTF.

This chain links TRBV2 with TRBJ2-6; D unclear. The CDR3 spans 15 residues. Germline V CDR1 and CDR2: SNHLY, FYNNEI. V was pared by 7 bases and J by 4 bases, with 14 bases between. The CDR3 DNA follows: TGTGCCAGCACCCCCGATAGGCGGGGGGCCAACGTCCTGACTTTC. It codes for CASTPDRRGANVLTF.

The CDR3 loop reads CASSTTATNEKLFF. The CDR3 DNA sequence: TGTGCCAGCAGCACGACGGCAACTAATGAAAAACTGTTTTTT. The V and J genes are TRBV7-2 and TRBJ1-4; D call uncertain. The germline gives CDR1 SGHTA, CDR2 FQGNSA. CDR3 length: 14 residues. The V end was cut by 5 bases, the J end by 0 bases, with 7 bases between.

This clone was observed a few times. The CDR3 reads CASSSRMVTPSGANVLTF. The CDR3 DNA reads as TGTGCCAGCAGCTCTCGGATGGTCACTCCTTCTGGGGCCAACGTCCTGACTTTC. The chain employs TRBV7-9 and TRBJ2-6; no firm D call. There are 18 residues in the CDR3. Per germline, CDR1 SEHNR and CDR2 FQNEAQ (reference sequence). The germline V and J ends were trimmed by 4 bases and 1 base, with 17 bases remaining between them. Full variable domain (missing parts from reference TRBV7-9 and TRBJ2-6): DTGVSQNPRHKITKRGQNVTFRCDPISEHNRLYWYRQTLGQGPEFLTYFQNEAQLEKSRLLSDRFSAERPKGSFSTLEIQRTEQGDSAMYLCASSSRMVTPSGANVLTFGAGSRLTVL.

This sequence joins TRBV2 and TRBJ2-3, with TRBD2 matching over 10 bases. This CDR3 is 15 amino acids long. CDR1 and CDR2 (germline): SNHLY, FYNNEI. The V and J ends lost 7 bases and 4 bases, in that order; junction bases with no gene match: 8. For the CDR3, the DNA is TGTGCCAGCACCCCTACCAGCGGGGGGGCAGATACGCAGTATTTT. Protein: CASTPTSGGADTQYF. Full variable domain (outside the CDR3, taken from reference TRBV2 and TRBJ2-3): EPEVTQTPSHQVTQMGQEVILRCVPISNHLYFYWYRQILGQKVEFLVSFYNNEISEKSEIFDDQFSVERPDGSNFTLKIRSTKLEDSAMYFCASTPTSGGADTQYFGPGTRLTVL.

This clone was observed a few times. The rearrangement uses TRBV9 and TRBJ2-7, with D perhaps being TRBD1 or TRBD2 (5 bases each). Germline V gene sequence: CDR1 SGDLS, CDR2 YYNGEE. This CDR3 spans 15 amino acids. Trimming stripped 0 bases from V and 6 bases from J, with 16 bases between. Here the CDR3 reads CASSVGGSWMSEQYF. CDR3 sequence (DNA): TGTGCCAGCAGCGTAGGGGGGTCCTGGATGTCCGAGCAGTACTTC.

This clone appeared a few times. The J gene is TRBJ2-1, the V gene TRBV19, with unresolved D. CDR1 is LNHDA, CDR2 SQIVND, per germline (reference sequence). The CDR3 is 14 amino acids. The V and J ends lost 6 bases and 4 bases respectively, with 13 bases between them. CDR3 nucleotide sequence: TGTGCCAGTAGGGACGGTCCTCAATACAATGAGCAGTTCTTC. Translating it yields CASRDGPQYNEQFF.

Notes on this clone: Other DNA sequences from this sample encode an identical CDR3 as well. The chain joins TRBV7-2 to TRBJ2-5; no definite D call. CDR1 is SGHTA, CDR2 FQGNSA, per germline. Trimming shortened V by 5 bases and J by 4 bases, and 11 bases separated the two germline ends. CDR3 length: 13 amino acids. Here the CDR3 reads CASSLDRGETQYF. DNA for the CDR3: TGTGCCAGCAGCCTGGACCGTGGAGAGACCCAGTACTTC.

This clone was seen a handful of times. This chain uses TRBV7-3 with TRBJ2-2; D unclear. V dropped 6 bases and J dropped 6 bases, with 20 bases sitting between them. This CDR3 contains 16 residues. CDR1 SGHTA and CDR2 FQGTGA come from the germline V gene. CDR3 region: CASSSYGTGTPGELFF. CDR3 coding DNA: TGTGCCAGCAGTTCTTACGGAACTGGTACACCCGGGGAGCTGTTTTTT.

The chain is built from TRBV13 and TRBJ1-4; a possible D gene is TRBD1 (5 bases). There are 16 residues in the CDR3. V dropped 2 bases and J dropped 5 bases, with 15 bases sitting between them. Germline V lookup: CDR1 PRHDT, CDR2 FYEKMQ (reference sequence). The CDR3 loop reads CASSLRRGDGNEKLFF. DNA of the CDR3: TGTGCCAGCAGCTTAAGACGTGGGGACGGCAATGAAAAACTGTTTTTT. The whole variable domain, remainder taken from reference TRBV13 and TRBJ1-4, is AAGVIQSPRHLIKEKRETATLKCYPIPRHDTVYWYQQGPGQDPQFLISFYEKMQSDKGSIPDRFSAQQFSDYHSELNMSSLELGDSALYFCASSLRRGDGNEKLFFGSGTQLSVL.

In its sample, this clone was seen a few times. This rearrangement joins TRBV7-3 to TRBJ1-1; D is uncertain. This CDR3 comprises 13 residues. V lost 3 bases, J lost 1 base, and 6 bases lay in between. Germline lookup yields CDR1 SGHTA and CDR2 FQGTGA. CDR3 in DNA: TGTGCCAGCAGCTTGCAGGCGAACACTGAAGCTTTCTTT. Amino acids: CASSLQANTEAFF.

The V gene is TRBV19, the J gene TRBJ1-4; tentatively, D is TRBD1 (5 bases). Germline-derived CDR1 and CDR2 are LNHDA and SQIVND (reference sequence). This CDR3 is built from 18 residues. Trimming removed 11 bases from V and 0 bases from J, with 25 bases in between. The DNA for the CDR3 is TGTGCCTTCTCCTCCGTCCGAGGGGCACTACCAACTAATGAAAAACTGTTTTTT. This encodes CAFSSVRGALPTNEKLFF. The variable domain in full, with the rest retrieved from reference TRBV19 and TRBJ1-4, is DGGITQSPKYLFRKEGQNVTLSCEQNLNHDAMYWYRQDPGQGLRLIYYSQIVNDFQKGDIAEGYSVSREKKESFPLTVTSAQKNPTAFYLCAFSSVRGALPTNEKLFFGSGTQLSVL.

CDR3 sequence reads: CASNPRAGPGGQYF. The CDR3, as DNA: TGTGCCAGCAACCCTAGGGCAGGCCCAGGGGGGCAGTACTTC. V and J are TRBV7-2 and TRBJ2-7; TRBD1 agrees at 7 bases. CDR3 size: 14 residues. Germline-derived CDR1 and CDR2 are SGHTA and FQGNSA. The V and J ends lost 7 bases and 9 bases, in that order; junction bases with no gene match: 15.

The gene calls are TRBV4-2 and TRBJ2-1; 11 bases line up with TRBD2. J was trimmed by 5 bases and V by 3 bases; bases with no gene match: 3. Germline CDR1 is LGHNA and CDR2 is YNFKEQ. The CDR3 totals 15 residues. In DNA, the CDR3 is TGTGCCAGCAGCCAGCTGGGACTAGCGGACAATGAGCAGTTCTTC. Amino acid sequence: CASSQLGLADNEQFF.

The table lists this clone with a few counts. This rearrangement joins TRBV19 to TRBJ2-5; TRBD1 agrees at 7 bases. The CDR3 is 13 residues long. Germline V lookup: CDR1 LNHDA, CDR2 SQIVND (reference sequence). Trimming took 4 bases from V and 5 from J; bases not matched to a gene: 4. CDR3 region: CASSNRGQETQYF. The CDR3 nucleotides read TGTGCCAGTAGTAACAGGGGTCAGGAGACCCAGTACTTC.

This clone came up a few times. J is TRBJ2-5 and V is TRBV5-5; D is undetermined. Germline V gene lookup returns CDR1 SGHKS and CDR2 YYEKEE (reference sequence). The CDR3 extends over 11 amino acids. V was cut by 1 base and J by 5 bases, with 3 bases left in between. Written as DNA, the CDR3 is TGTGCCAGCAGCTTGTGGGAGACCCAGTACTTC. Residues: CASSLWETQYF.

The CDR3 nucleotides are TGTGCCAGTAGTATTAGCGGGGGATCCTACAATGAGCAGTTCTTC. Translation: CASSISGGSYNEQFF. The V and J genes are TRBV19 and TRBJ2-1, with 9 bases that match TRBD2. The CDR3 contains 15 residues. Germline V CDR1 and CDR2: LNHDA, SQIVND (reference sequence). V was pared by 3 bases and J by 1 base, with 1 base of the junction left unmatched.

This clone was recorded a few times. The rearrangement links TRBV5-1 to TRBJ2-5; 7 nucleotides line up with TRBD2. The CDR3 is made up of 15 amino acids. Germline CDR1 is SGHRS and CDR2 is YFSETQ. The V segment lost 4 bases and the J segment 1 base; nucleotides outside the gene matches: 7. The CDR3 DNA follows: TGCGCCAGCAGCGACTGGGGGGGAACCCAAGAGACCCAGTACTTC. This gives the protein CASSDWGGTQETQYF.

This clone has a handful of counts. This chain joins TRBV7-6 and TRBJ2-6; a weak D match, TRBD2 (5 bases). Germline V gene data show CDR1 as SGHVS and CDR2 as FNYEAQ. This CDR3 has 19 residues. Trimming left V 3 bases short and J 2 bases short, with 20 bases between. Here the CDR3 DNA reads TGTGCCAGCAGCTTTAAGACGGCCCCGGGGTTTCCTGGGGCCAACGTCCTGACTTTC. Translating it yields CASSFKTAPGFPGANVLTF.